These 10 T cell receptor beta chains originate from one sample sequenced in a study of T cells in Graves' hyperthyroidism and ophthalmopathy. The CDR3 regions of TCR beta were amplified from RNA transcripts. Primed by the HTBI set, a first-round RT-PCR was run on the TCR CDR3. MiXCR, applied by TCRdb to the multiplex PCR reads, yields one record per CDR3 protein. In the table there are around 390,000 distinct CDR3 sequences, 13% to 15% of which are singletons. The sample was blood. These receptor sequences come from a woman aged 25-40 years with Graves' ophthalmopathy.

The sample holds many counts of this clonotype. This chain connects TRBV29-1 to TRBJ1-2; no definite D call. Germline CDR1 SQVTM, CDR2 ANQGSEA. The CDR3 extends over 12 amino acids. V lost 5 bases, J lost 2 bases, and 9 bases lay in between. This CDR3 is CSVSGQNYGYTF. The CDR3 DNA reads TGCAGCGTTTCGGGTCAGAACTATGGCTACACCTTC.

Remarks on this clonotype: Possible read error: a much larger clone is one base away. The V gene is TRBV28, the J gene TRBJ2-3; 11 bases fit TRBD2. Germline CDR1 reads MDHEN; CDR2 reads SYDVKM. The V gene end was trimmed by 2 bases and the J gene end by 4 bases; junction bases not matched to a gene: 11. CDR3 length: 18 residues. The CDR3 coding sequence is TGTGCCAGCAGTTTAACGTTGATTAGCGGGGGGGCAGCAGATACGCAGTATTTT. This sequence encodes CASSLTLISGGAADTQYF.

This clonotype was detected only once. The genes are TRBV5-6 and TRBJ2-2; no firm D call. The CDR3 sequence is 16 residues long. Germline V gives CDR1 SGHDT, CDR2 YYEEEE. V was clipped by 1 base and J by 1 base, with 11 bases between them. CDR3 sequence: CASSLQTFGNTGELFF. The DNA of the CDR3 is TGTGCCAGCAGCTTGCAGACTTTTGGGAACACCGGGGAGCTGTTTTTT.

The table lists this clonotype with many counts. This chain links TRBV12-3 or TRBV12-4 with TRBJ1-6, with 10 bases aligning to TRBD1. V trimming: 6 bases; J trimming: 10 bases; junction bases outside the gene matches: 12. There are 16 residues in the CDR3. Here the CDR3 DNA reads TGTGCCAGCAGCCCTGACAGGGGGCGGACTGGGTCACCCCTCCACTTT. Amino acids: CASSPDRGRTGSPLHF.

This clonotype was recorded many times. The chain uses TRBV6-2 or TRBV6-3 and TRBJ1-2; D gene uncertain. V was cut by 0 bases and J by 5 bases, with 7 bases left in between. The CDR3 is 13 amino acids. Germline lookup yields CDR1 MNHEY and CDR2 SVGEGT. In nucleotides, the CDR3 is TGTGCCAGCAGTTACTCGTCGCCGTATGGCTACACCTTC. It specifies CASSYSSPYGYTF.

This clonotype was seen at least ten times. The rearrangement uses TRBV2 and TRBJ1-2; D is uncertain. CDR1 and CDR2 (germline): SNHLY, FYNNEI. This CDR3 has 12 amino acids. The V end was cut by 5 bases, the J end by 7 bases, with 11 bases between. The CDR3 protein is CASSRKFSGYTF. In DNA, the CDR3 is TGTGCCAGCAGTCGTAAGTTTTCTGGCTACACCTTC.

This clonotype was seen many times. The V gene is TRBV4-2, the J gene TRBJ1-4; possibly TRBD1 for D (5 bases). The CDR3 consists of 17 residues. V was pared by 1 base and J by 7 bases, with 19 bases between. The germline CDR1 and CDR2 sequences are LGHNA and YNFKEQ. The CDR3 sequence is CASSQGSGRGVVEKLFF. The CDR3 region has the DNA TGTGCCAGCAGCCAAGGGTCAGGGAGGGGAGTAGTTGAAAAACTGTTTTTT.

In this sample, this clonotype turned up many times. This sequence joins TRBV2 and TRBJ2-7; D could derive from TRBD1 or TRBD2 (6 bases each). V was cut by 6 bases and J by 4 bases, with 19 bases left in between. This CDR3 has 15 amino acids. The V gene's germline CDR1 is SNHLY and CDR2 FYNNEI. CDR3 residues: CASRGLNRDGYEQYF. CDR3 DNA: TGTGCCAGCAGGGGACTCAACAGGGATGGTTACGAGCAGTACTTC.

This clonotype was detected ten times or more. The V call is TRBV11-2, the J call TRBJ1-5; D possibly corresponds to TRBD1 (6 bases). Trimming took off 5 bases at V and 6 bases at J, with 17 bases between the two ends. Per germline, CDR1 SGHAT and CDR2 FQNNGV. The CDR3 is 15 amino acids. CDR3 in amino acids: CASSKTGESGQPQHF. The CDR3 nucleotides are TGTGCCAGCAGCAAGACAGGAGAATCCGGTCAGCCCCAGCATTTT. The entire variable domain, with the rest obtained from reference TRBV11-2 and TRBJ1-5, is as follows: EAGVAQSPRYKIIEKRQSVAFWCNPISGHATLYWYQQILGQGPKLLIQFQNNGVVDDSQLPKDRFSAERLKGVDSTLKIQPAKLEDSAVYLCASSKTGESGQPQHFGDGTRLSIL.

This clonotype was detected a few times. The chain carries TRBV7-9 and TRBJ2-3, with 7 bases identical to TRBD2. Per germline, CDR1 SEHNR and CDR2 FQNEAQ (reference sequence). The CDR3 length is 14 residues. Germline trimming cut 2 bases from V and 6 bases from J; bases unmatched to any gene: 5. CDR3 loop: CASSLRTSLDTQYF. The DNA of the CDR3 is TGTGCCAGCAGCTTAAGGACTAGTTTGGATACGCAGTATTTT. The full variable domain, with the rest looked up from reference TRBV7-9 and TRBJ2-3, is DTGVSQNPRHKITKRGQNVTFRCDPISEHNRLYWYRQTLGQGPEFLTYFQNEAQLEKSRLLSDRFSAERPKGSFSTLEIQRTEQGDSAMYLCASSLRTSLDTQYFGPGTRLTVL.